This T cell receptor beta chain was documented in a study of blood T cell repertoires in COVID-19. Study-wide context: COVID-19 samples collected from the United States, Italy and Spain covered acute and convalescent phases.

V lost 1 base, J lost 2 bases, and 3 bases stayed unmatched. Germline loops: CDR1 MGHRA, CDR2 YSYEKL. The CDR3 extends over 17 amino acids. Profiled with immunoSEQ multiplex PCR; TCRdb holds only in-frame clones, not every one. This table holds hundreds of thousands of clones, roughly 90% found once. The chain is built from TRBV4-1 and TRBJ1-4; 11 bases align to TRBD1. Input material: PBMCs or T cells enriched from blood (not recorded which). The source is a woman between 18 and 29 years old who had been exposed to COVID-19. CDR3 in DNA: TGCGCCAGCAGCCAAGGGGACAGGGGGGGGACTAATGAAAAACTGTTTTTT. Its translation: CASSQGDRGGTNEKLFF.